This T cell receptor beta chain appears in the sequencing data of a study of T cells in localized non-small cell lung cancer. Study-wide points: Maximal T cell clonality occurred in uninvolved adjacent lung, with tumor ranking below it.

To note about this clone: Its antigen is as yet unknown. Germline and junction disagree at one end, which may indicate a read error.

CDR3 size: 18 residues. The germline V gene encodes CDR1 SSHAT and CDR2 FNYEAQ (reference sequence). Data came from immunoSEQ multiplex PCR; TCRdb stores just in-frame clones and leaves some out. The sample consists of around 26,000 clones, over 70% of them appearing once. The sample consisted of peripheral blood, taken before any cancer treatment. The chain employs TRBV7-7 and TRBJ2-1, with TRBD2 matching 12 bases. The source of this sequence is a man aged 40 to 70 with stage III squamous cell lung carcinoma. CDR3 region: CASSLEYNLAGGPGEQFF. For the CDR3, the DNA is TGTGCTAGCAGCCTCGAATATAATCTAGCGGGAGGGCCAGGTGAGCAGTTCTTC.